Shown below are 17 T cell receptor beta chains from a single sample sequenced in a study of patients and donors after allogeneic stem cell transplantation. TCRdb analysed the RT-PCR reads with MiXCR anew, one entry per CDR3 protein. The repertoire holds 900,000 to 1,000,000 distinct CDR3 sequences, roughly 18% seen once, with about 6% in the top ten. Sequencing input: blood, either unsorted or a sorted T cell fraction (not recorded which). The source of these receptors is a human donor who was either an allogeneic HSCT recipient or a stem cell or donor lymphocyte infusion donor (not recorded which). It is not recorded whose cells these are; they may come from a transplant donor.

This clonotype has only a few counts. The rearrangement links TRBV10-3 to TRBJ2-2; 11 bases are shared with TRBD2. V gave up 9 bases and J gave up 3 bases; unmatched junction bases: 3. Germline CDR1 and CDR2: ENHRY and SYGVKD. CDR3 length: 14 amino acids. The CDR3 coding sequence is TGTGCCATAACTAGCGGGGGAGACACCGGGGAGCTGTTTTTT. Translated, it gives CAITSGGDTGELFF.

This clonotype turned up a few times. The J gene is TRBJ2-1, the V gene TRBV9, with a possible D match to TRBD2 (7 bases). The CDR3 loop spans 15 amino acids. Germline V gene sequence: CDR1 SGDLS, CDR2 YYNGEE. The V end lost 3 bases, the J end lost 6 bases, and 16 bases lay between the germline ends. The DNA for the CDR3 is TGTGCCAGCAGCGACGGGGGGCGGCTTTCCAATGAGCAGTTCTTC. Translating it yields CASSDGGRLSNEQFF. Full variable domain (remainder filled in from reference TRBV9 and TRBJ2-1): DSGVTQTPKHLITATGQRVTLRCSPRSGDLSVYWYQQSLDQGLQFLIQYYNGEERAKGNILERFSAQQFPDLHSELNLSSLELGDSALYFCASSDGGRLSNEQFFGPGTRLTVL.

This chain joins TRBV10-3 and TRBJ2-7; TRBD1 matches 8 bases. CDR1 and CDR2 (germline): ENHRY, SYGVKD. V was pared by 7 bases and J by 3 bases, with 8 bases of the junction left unmatched. This CDR3 is built from 14 residues. CDR3 region: CAITKGQDFYEQYF. The CDR3 DNA reads as TGTGCCATCACCAAGGGACAGGACTTCTACGAGCAGTACTTC.

V gene TRBV6-1 combines with J gene TRBJ2-6; D is uncertain. V was trimmed by 7 bases and J by 0 bases, leaving 4 bases between them. This CDR3 region has 13 residues. The germline V gene has CDR1 MNHNS and CDR2 SASEGT. The CDR3 region has the DNA TGTGCCAGCACAAGCTCTGGGGCCAACGTCCTGACTTTC. This translates into CASTSSGANVLTF.

The V gene is TRBV20-1, the J gene TRBJ1-6; D is perhaps TRBD1 (6 bases). The germline V gene encodes CDR1 DFQATT and CDR2 SNEGSKA (reference sequence). Trimming stripped 3 bases from V and 6 bases from J, with 15 bases between. The CDR3 contains 15 residues. The CDR3 sequence: CSARTTGMANSPLHF. The CDR3 DNA reads as TGCAGTGCTAGGACTACAGGGATGGCTAATTCACCCCTCCACTTT.

The sample holds a few counts of this clonotype. The chain is built from TRBV5-1 and TRBJ1-1; maybe TRBD1 (6 bases). The V and J ends lost 6 bases and 0 bases respectively, with 12 bases between them. The CDR3 is made up of 14 amino acids. The germline V gene has CDR1 SGHRS and CDR2 YFSETQ. The CDR3, as DNA: TGCGCCAGCATGTCAGGGGTCATGAACACTGAAGCTTTCTTT. Amino acids: CASMSGVMNTEAFF.

The chain recombines TRBV9 with TRBJ2-1; D is perhaps TRBD1 or TRBD2 (5 bases each). The CDR3 is 15 residues long. CDR1 SGDLS and CDR2 YYNGEE come from the germline V gene. The ends were cut back, 0 bases at V and 8 bases at J, with 15 bases in the middle. For the CDR3, the DNA is TGTGCCAGCAGCGTAGGAGTGGGAGCAGGGTATGAGCAGTTCTTC. Protein product: CASSVGVGAGYEQFF.

This clonotype has more than one count but fewer than ten. The gene calls are TRBV6-2 or TRBV6-3 and TRBJ1-1; tentatively, D is TRBD1 (5 bases). V was trimmed by 2 bases and J by 3 bases, leaving 10 bases between them. Germline-derived CDR1 and CDR2 are MNHEY and SVGEGT. The CDR3 has 14 amino acids. The CDR3, as DNA: TGTGCCAGCAGTTACCAAGGGGTCGACACTGAAGCTTTCTTT. It yields the protein CASSYQGVDTEAFF.

V and J are TRBV27 and TRBJ2-2; the match to TRBD2 covers 16 bases. Trimming cost V 6 bases and J 4 bases; bases outside gene matches: 5. The germline V gene has CDR1 MNHEY and CDR2 SMNVEV (reference sequence). The CDR3 runs to 17 residues. Here the CDR3 reads CASRGLAGGPGTGELFF. In DNA form, the CDR3 reads TGTGCCAGCAGGGGACTAGCGGGGGGGCCTGGCACCGGGGAGCTGTTTTTT.

The chain couples TRBV7-9 to TRBJ2-3; TRBD2 matches at 9 bases. The CDR3 is 16 amino acids. Germline values: CDR1 SEHNR, CDR2 FQNEAQ (reference sequence). After removal of 4 bases from V and 2 bases from J, the junction contained 7 bases not matched to a gene. The CDR3 DNA sequence: TGTGCCAGCAGCTCCCAGGCGGGGGGGACCACAGATACGCAGTATTTT. Protein sequence: CASSSQAGGTTDTQYF. The full variable domain, rest sourced from reference TRBV7-9 and TRBJ2-3, is DTGVSQNPRHKITKRGQNVTFRCDPISEHNRLYWYRQTLGQGPEFLTYFQNEAQLEKSRLLSDRFSAERPKGSFSTLEIQRTEQGDSAMYLCASSSQAGGTTDTQYFGPGTRLTVL.

V gene TRBV20-1 combines with J gene TRBJ2-1; D is ambiguous. The CDR3 runs to 14 residues. Trimming cost V 1 base and J 7 bases, with 14 bases left between them. From germline, CDR1 is DFQATT and CDR2 SNEGSKA (reference sequence). CDR3 sequence: CSARVGTKWNEQFF. As DNA, the CDR3 is TGCAGTGCTAGAGTGGGTACCAAATGGAATGAGCAGTTCTTC.

The chain joins TRBV10-3 to TRBJ2-7; 10 bases line up with TRBD2. The CDR3 totals 14 residues. V lost 4 bases, J lost 4 bases, and 4 bases stayed unmatched. Per the germline V gene, CDR1 is ENHRY and CDR2 is SYGVKD. The CDR3 bases are TGTGCCATCAGTGCTTCTAGCGGGAGTTACGAGCAGTACTTC. This encodes CAISASSGSYEQYF.

This clonotype has ten or more counts. The chain links TRBV5-1 to TRBJ2-1, with 10 nucleotides matching TRBD2. With 2 bases clipped from V and 6 bases from J, the junction kept 5 bases outside the gene matches. The germline gives CDR1 SGHRS, CDR2 YFSETQ. CDR3 length: 15 residues. The CDR3 DNA reads as TGCGCCAGCAGCTTCTCCCCTAGCGGGAGCAATGAGCAGTTCTTC. Translating gives CASSFSPSGSNEQFF.

To note about this clonotype: A much larger clone lies one base from this, so it may be a read error. The chain couples TRBV6-5 to TRBJ2-3; D gene ambiguous. Germline loops: CDR1 MNHEY, CDR2 SVGAGI. The length of the CDR3 is 13 residues. Trimming shortened V by 2 bases and J by 0 bases, and 3 bases separated the two germline ends. The CDR3 spells CASSYESTDTQYF. CDR3 in DNA: TGTGCCAGCAGTTACGAGAGCACAGATACGCAGTATTTT.

The chain has TRBV5-6 and TRBJ1-2; 9 bases are shared with TRBD1. CDR1 is SGHDT, CDR2 YYEEEE, per germline. This CDR3 is built from 17 residues. The trim removed 2 bases at V and 2 bases at J, leaving 10 bases unmatched. The CDR3, as DNA: TGTGCCAGCAGCTTAGATGGACAGGGGAGAGTAAACTATGGCTACACCTTC. It codes for CASSLDGQGRVNYGYTF.

The chain combines TRBV12-3 or TRBV12-4 with TRBJ1-1; a possible D gene is TRBD1 (5 bases). This CDR3 contains 15 residues. The V end lost 6 bases, the J end lost 1 base, and 15 bases lay between the germline ends. CDR3 in DNA: TGTGCCAGCAGCCCATCACGGGGGGAGAACACTGAAGCTTTCTTT. Protein: CASSPSRGENTEAFF.

This chain joins TRBV29-1 and TRBJ2-7; either TRBD1 or TRBD2 may supply D (5 bases each). Germline loops: CDR1 SQVTM, CDR2 ANQGSEA. This CDR3 spans 14 amino acids. CDR3 in amino acids: CRKREGPTSYEQYF. CDR3 sequence (DNA): TGCAGGAAGAGAGAGGGACCTACGTCCTACGAGCAGTACTTC.